The 31 T cell receptor beta chains listed next were all sequenced from one sample in a study of shared clonotypes between healthy human individuals. Naive CD8 cells were CD45RO-negative, positively selected for CCR7, excluding terminally differentiated effector memory CD45RA+ cells. Sequencing was performed with immunoSEQ multiplex PCR; in TCRdb, only in-frame clones are kept and a portion is missing. The table shows 1.5 million to 2.5 million clones, with about 95% occurring only once. Sequencing was carried out using naive CD8+ T cells sorted from blood. All receptors come from a man aged 18 to 30 in good health.

J is TRBJ2-5 and V is TRBV5-1; TRBD1 matches at 8 bases. V lost 1 base, J lost 5 bases, and 7 bases stayed unmatched. Germline V gene data show CDR1 as SGHRS and CDR2 as YFSETQ. This CDR3 spans 15 amino acids. The DNA for the CDR3 is TGCGCCAGCAGCTTGCCAGGACAGGGTACGGAGACCCAGTACTTC. Translating it yields CASSLPGQGTETQYF. Full variable domain (remainder filled in from reference TRBV5-1 and TRBJ2-5): KAGVTQTPRYLIKTRGQQVTLSCSPISGHRSVSWYQQTPGQGLQFLFEYFSETQRNKGNFPGRFSGRQFSNSRSEMNVSTLELGDSALYLCASSLPGQGTETQYFGPGTRLLVL.

The chain joins TRBV9 to TRBJ2-5; unclear D gene. Germline values: CDR1 SGDLS, CDR2 YYNGEE. CDR3 length: 15 residues. V shed 0 bases and J shed 1 base, with 10 bases lying between them. CDR3 coding DNA: TGTGCCAGCAGCGTAGGGGTACAGATCCAAGAGACCCAGTACTTC. It specifies CASSVGVQIQETQYF.

The count of this clone is one. The chain links TRBV9 to TRBJ2-7, with D perhaps matching TRBD2 (6 bases). This CDR3 has 14 amino acids. Trimming pared 0 bases from V and 4 bases from J, leaving 11 bases between. Germline V gene lookup returns CDR1 SGDLS and CDR2 YYNGEE. The CDR3 here is CASSVVVADYEQYF. The CDR3 DNA reads TGTGCCAGCAGCGTAGTAGTAGCGGATTACGAGCAGTACTTC.

The V call is TRBV10-2, the J call TRBJ2-7, with D possibly matching TRBD1 (5 bases). The CDR3 is 12 amino acids. V was pared by 8 bases and J by 0 bases, with 8 bases between. The germline CDR1 and CDR2 sequences are WSHSY and SAAADI. Here the CDR3 reads CASVDNSYEQYF. In DNA, the CDR3 is TGCGCCAGCGTGGACAACTCCTACGAGCAGTACTTC.

V usage is TRBV5-4 and J usage is TRBJ1-1; 9 bases line up with TRBD1. Germline CDR1 is SGHNT and CDR2 is YYREEE (reference sequence). This CDR3 has 15 amino acids. The V gene end was trimmed by 5 bases and the J gene end by 1 base; junction bases not matched to a gene: 6. The CDR3 loop reads CASSYGTGTNTEAFF. CDR3 nucleotide sequence: TGTGCCAGCAGTTATGGGACAGGGACGAACACTGAAGCTTTCTTT. Full variable domain (outside the CDR3, taken from reference TRBV5-4 and TRBJ1-1): ETGVTQSPTHLIKTRGQQVTLRCSSQSGHNTVSWYQQALGQGPQFIFQYYREEENGRGNFPPRFSGLQFPNYSSELNVNALELDDSALYLCASSYGTGTNTEAFFGQGTRLTVV.

The chain joins TRBV7-6 to TRBJ2-5, with no clear D. This CDR3 spans 16 amino acids. Germline V gene sequence: CDR1 SGHVS, CDR2 FNYEAQ. V lost 7 bases, J lost 2 bases, and 20 bases lay in between. The CDR3 region is CASTALNVPTQETQYF. The CDR3 DNA is TGTGCCAGCACCGCTTTAAACGTGCCCACGCAAGAGACCCAGTACTTC.

The J gene is TRBJ2-7, the V gene TRBV10-2, with D hard to call. The CDR3 covers 13 residues. V was cut by 3 bases and J by 2 bases, with 8 bases left in between. Germline V gene data show CDR1 as WSHSY and CDR2 as SAAADI. CDR3 protein: CASSDLDPYEQYF. The CDR3 DNA reads as TGCGCCAGCAGTGATCTAGATCCCTACGAGCAGTACTTC.

The gene calls are TRBV4-1 and TRBJ1-2, with D possibly being TRBD1 (5 bases). The germline V and J ends were trimmed by 0 bases and 8 bases, with 16 bases remaining between them. CDR3 length: 15 amino acids. From germline, CDR1 is MGHRA and CDR2 YSYEKL. CDR3 region: CASSQDFPGTEGYTF. CDR3 coding DNA: TGCGCCAGCAGCCAAGATTTCCCAGGGACGGAAGGCTACACCTTC.

The chain uses TRBV29-1 and TRBJ2-1; D assignment may be TRBD1 or TRBD2 (6 bases each). Looked up from germline, CDR1 is SQVTM and CDR2 is ANQGSEA. The CDR3 spans 13 residues. Trimming pared 3 bases from V and 4 bases from J, leaving 10 bases between. The CDR3 protein is CSVDGGVYNEQFF. CDR3 nucleotide sequence: TGCAGCGTTGACGGGGGCGTTTACAATGAGCAGTTCTTC.

V usage is TRBV4-3 and J usage is TRBJ1-6, with D uncertain. The length of the CDR3 is 19 residues. The germline CDR1 and CDR2 sequences are LGHNA and YSLEER. V gave up 4 bases and J gave up 0 bases, with 19 bases separating them. This CDR3 is CASSLQVPEHSSYNSPLHF. The CDR3 region has the DNA TGCGCCAGCAGCCTCCAGGTCCCGGAGCACAGCTCCTATAATTCACCCCTCCACTTT.

This chain connects TRBV4-3 to TRBJ2-2; D is unclear. V was clipped by 2 bases and J by 5 bases, with 9 bases between them. This CDR3 has 14 residues. The germline gives CDR1 LGHNA, CDR2 YSLEER. CDR3 nucleotide sequence: TGCGCCAGCAGCCAAAGCAGAAGAACCGGGGAGCTGTTTTTT. Amino acids: CASSQSRRTGELFF.

Only one count was recorded for this clone. J is TRBJ2-7 and V is TRBV28; TRBD1 matches 9 bases. Germline V gene data show CDR1 as MDHEN and CDR2 as SYDVKM. The CDR3 is made up of 14 amino acids. With V trimmed by 5 bases and J by 6 bases, 8 bases remained unmatched. CDR3 coding DNA: TGTGCCAGCAGTCCTCCCGGGACAGGGACCGAGCAGTACTTC. It is translated as CASSPPGTGTEQYF.

A remark on this clone: The DNA is omitted, as the CDR3 cannot be located on it reliably, and the CDR3 follows TCRdb's listing. The chain uses TRBV29-1 and TRBJ2-3; TRBD1, the table's D call, lacks a check against the DNA. Germline V CDR1 and CDR2: SQVTM, ANQGSEA. The CDR3 sequence runs 14 residues, both termini included. The CDR3 sequence is CSVGPGTDPLVSYF.

For this clone: The sample contains more than one DNA sequence encoding this CDR3. The chain couples TRBV6-5 to TRBJ2-7, with D unresolved. This CDR3 has 13 residues. Germline CDR1 MNHEY, CDR2 SVGAGI. V was pared by 0 bases and J by 2 bases, with 5 bases between. The CDR3 reads CASSYSNTYEQYF. The CDR3, as DNA: TGTGCCAGCAGTTACTCAAACACCTACGAGCAGTACTTC.

On this clone: A single base separates this from a much larger clone, so it may be a read error. This sample also contains other DNA sequences that code for the same CDR3. The chain joins TRBV13 to TRBJ2-3, with D unresolved. The CDR3 is made up of 12 amino acids. V lost 1 base to trimming and J lost 2 bases, with 1 base between them. Germline V gene lookup returns CDR1 PRHDT and CDR2 FYEKMQ (reference sequence). CDR3 nucleotide sequence: TGTGCCAGCAGCTTAGCCACAGATACGCAGTATTTT. Translation: CASSLATDTQYF.

The chain carries TRBV7-9 and TRBJ1-1; D not resolved. Germline V lookup: CDR1 SEHNR, CDR2 FQNEAQ (reference sequence). The CDR3 is 13 amino acids. Between the trimmed V and J ends, which lost 5 bases and 1 base, there was a span of 8 bases. The CDR3 bases are TGTGCCAGCAGCGACACCACGAACACTGAAGCTTTCTTT. This codes for CASSDTTNTEAFF.

V is TRBV2 and J is TRBJ2-7, with TRBD1 identical over 8 bases. In germline, CDR1 is SNHLY, CDR2 FYNNEI. This CDR3 comprises 15 residues. V dropped 6 bases and J dropped 4; count of bases not matched to a gene: 11. The CDR3 region is CASRADRGGIYEQYF. The CDR3 DNA is TGTGCCAGCAGAGCCGACAGGGGCGGTATATACGAGCAGTACTTC. The full variable domain, with the rest looked up from reference TRBV2 and TRBJ2-7, is EPEVTQTPSHQVTQMGQEVILRCVPISNHLYFYWYRQILGQKVEFLVSFYNNEISEKSEIFDDQFSVERPDGSNFTLKIRSTKLEDSAMYFCASRADRGGIYEQYFGPGTRLTVT.

The CDR3 sequence: CASSHQDIYGYTF. In DNA, the CDR3 is TGCGCCAGCAGCCACCAAGACATCTATGGCTACACCTTC. The V gene is TRBV4-1, the J gene TRBJ1-2, with D unclear. Per germline, CDR1 MGHRA and CDR2 YSYEKL. This CDR3 comprises 13 residues. The V end was cut by 3 bases, the J end by 4 bases, with 9 bases between.

This chain joins TRBV27 and TRBJ2-5, with D tentatively TRBD1 or TRBD2 (5 bases each). Germline lookup yields CDR1 MNHEY and CDR2 SMNVEV (reference sequence). The CDR3 consists of 15 residues. V dropped 4 bases and J dropped 4 bases, with 16 bases sitting between them. This chain's CDR3 is CASSWIGDVGETQYF. CDR3 in DNA: TGTGCCAGCAGTTGGATAGGGGACGTAGGAGAGACCCAGTACTTC.

The CDR3 DNA reads as TGCACCAGCAGCCAAGAGGTGGAGGGGACCAGTAACACCGGGGAGCTGTTTTTT. Translated, it gives CTSSQEVEGTSNTGELFF. The V gene is TRBV1, the J gene TRBJ2-2; the table's D call, TRBD2, has no DNA check behind it. TRBV1 is noted as a pseudogene. The CDR3 spans 18 residues.

This chain joins TRBV27 and TRBJ2-1; D may be TRBD1 (6 bases). With 5 bases removed from V and 1 base from J, the gap between germline ends came to 15 bases. CDR1 is MNHEY and CDR2 is SMNVEV in the germline V gene (reference sequence). This CDR3 is built from 16 residues. CDR3 residues: CASSVEGVRSYNEQFF. In DNA form, the CDR3 reads TGTGCCAGCAGTGTTGAGGGGGTTCGTTCCTACAATGAGCAGTTCTTC.

This chain connects TRBV9 to TRBJ2-3, with TRBD2 matching over 10 bases. The CDR3 has 14 residues. V lost 3 bases, J lost 6 bases, and 4 bases stayed unmatched. Per germline, CDR1 SGDLS and CDR2 YYNGEE. CDR3 residues: CASSGAGGLDTQYF. The CDR3, as DNA: TGTGCCAGCAGCGGAGCGGGGGGGTTGGATACGCAGTATTTT.

This chain links TRBV7-9 with TRBJ1-5; D is ambiguous. From germline, CDR1 is SEHNR and CDR2 FQNEAQ (reference sequence). The CDR3 has 14 residues. V dropped 5 bases and J dropped 2 bases, with 10 bases sitting between them. CDR3 amino acids: CASSHTRGNQPQHF. In DNA form, the CDR3 reads TGTGCCAGCAGCCACACACGGGGCAATCAGCCCCAGCATTTT.

A single count supports this clone. In nucleotides, the CDR3 is TGTGCCAGCAGTTTTGCGTCCTCCTACGAGCAGTACTTC. Its protein is CASSFASSYEQYF. The V and J genes are TRBV6-6 and TRBJ2-7; the D is unclear. Germline loops: CDR1 MNHNY, CDR2 SVGAGI (reference sequence). The CDR3 extends over 13 amino acids. V was shortened by 4 bases and J by 0 bases, with 7 bases between the two germline ends.

This clone was detected once. The chain combines TRBV9 with TRBJ2-7; the D is unclear. Germline loops: CDR1 SGDLS, CDR2 YYNGEE. The CDR3 has 13 amino acids. The ends were cut back, 4 bases at V and 4 bases at J, with 12 bases in the middle. The CDR3 DNA reads TGTGCCAGCAGCCACCAGGACGGTTACGAGCAGTACTTC. Amino acids: CASSHQDGYEQYF.

The gene calls are TRBV29-1 and TRBJ2-7, with D possibly matching TRBD2 (5 bases). Between the trimmed V and J ends, which lost 7 bases and 6 bases, there was a span of 19 bases. CDR3 length equals 13 residues. Germline values: CDR1 SQVTM, CDR2 ANQGSEA. The CDR3 region has the DNA TGCAGCGCTACGGCAGGAGGCTCGGTCGAGCAGTACTTC. This codes for CSATAGGSVEQYF.

The chain links TRBV19 to TRBJ1-1, with no clear D. Germline V gene lookup returns CDR1 LNHDA and CDR2 SQIVND (reference sequence). Between the trimmed V and J ends, which lost 5 bases and 6 bases, there was a span of 10 bases. The CDR3 is 12 amino acids. CDR3 sequence: CASSPYGPEAFF. In nucleotides, the CDR3 is TGTGCCAGTAGTCCCTATGGGCCTGAAGCTTTCTTT.

Worth noting for this clone: At one of its ends the junction is not consistent with the germline gene, which may arise from a read error. The chain uses TRBV13 and TRBJ2-7; D possibly corresponds to TRBD1 (6 bases). The CDR3 is 16 amino acids. CDR1 is PRHDT and CDR2 is FYEKMQ in the germline V gene (reference sequence). In nucleotides, the CDR3 is TGTGCCAGCAGTTTAGGTGGGGGCCTTAGGGGCTACGAGCAGTACTTC. It is translated as CASSLGGGLRGYEQYF.

V gene TRBV7-6 combines with J gene TRBJ2-3; unclear D gene. The germline V and J ends were trimmed by 6 bases and 3 bases, with 16 bases remaining between them. This CDR3 comprises 15 residues. In germline, CDR1 is SGHVS, CDR2 FNYEAQ. CDR3: CASSSPVGYTDTQYF. The DNA of the CDR3 is TGTGCCAGCAGTTCCCCAGTGGGGTATACAGATACGCAGTATTTT.

The genes are TRBV6-5 and TRBJ2-3; D is undetermined. Trimming removed 5 bases from V and 11 bases from J, with 14 bases in between. The CDR3 contains 12 residues. Germline CDR1 and CDR2: MNHEY and SVGAGI. The CDR3 DNA reads as TGTGCCAGCAGTATCTACGGTACTCAGCAGTATTTT. Amino acids: CASSIYGTQQYF.

J is TRBJ2-1 and V is TRBV4-3; 10 nucleotides match TRBD2. Trimming removed 1 base from V and 0 bases from J; junction bases left unmatched: 3. Per germline, CDR1 LGHNA and CDR2 YSLEER. CDR3 size: 17 residues. The CDR3 loop is CASSQGASGSSYNEQFF. The DNA for the CDR3 is TGCGCCAGCAGCCAAGGGGCTAGCGGGAGCTCCTACAATGAGCAGTTCTTC.